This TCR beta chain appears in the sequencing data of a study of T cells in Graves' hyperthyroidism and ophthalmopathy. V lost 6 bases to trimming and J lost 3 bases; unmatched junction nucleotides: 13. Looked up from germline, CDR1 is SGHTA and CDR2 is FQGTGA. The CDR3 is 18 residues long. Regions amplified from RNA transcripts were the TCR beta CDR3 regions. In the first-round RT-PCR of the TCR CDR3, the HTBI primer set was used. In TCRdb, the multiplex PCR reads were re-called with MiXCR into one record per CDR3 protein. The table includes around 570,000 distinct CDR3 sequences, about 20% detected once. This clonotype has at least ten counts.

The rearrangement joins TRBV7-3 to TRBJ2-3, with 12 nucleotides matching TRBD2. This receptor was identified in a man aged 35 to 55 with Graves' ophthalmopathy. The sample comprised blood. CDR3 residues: CASSASGRAVGETDTQYF. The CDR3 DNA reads TGTGCCAGCAGTGCTAGCGGGAGGGCTGTGGGAGAAACAGATACGCAGTATTTT.